This T cell receptor (beta chain) was recorded in a study of T cell changes during pregnancy in multiple sclerosis. The CDR3 is made up of 15 amino acids. Per the germline V gene, CDR1 is LNHDA and CDR2 is SQIVND (reference sequence). The ends lost 3 bases at V and 7 bases at J; junction bases unmatched: 6. Libraries were prepared by immunoSEQ multiplex PCR; TCRdb keeps only in-frame clonotypes and omits some of them. The table records 25,000 to 30,000 clones, approximately 89% of them present only once. Source: CD4+ T cells from peripheral blood mononuclear cells, taken in the second trimester of pregnancy. V and J are TRBV19 and TRBJ1-6; 7 bases match TRBD1. The clonotype comes from a female donor with multiple sclerosis, enrolled in a pregnancy study. Here the CDR3 reads CASSIDREWNSPLHF. CDR3 nucleotide sequence: TGTGCCAGTAGTATCGACAGGGAATGGAATTCACCCCTCCACTTT.